Here is one T cell receptor (beta chain) with its context. At one boundary the junction diverges from the germline segment, which might be a read error. The identical CDR3 is also encoded by other nucleotide sequences in the sample. Here immunoSEQ multiplex PCR was the method, and the copy in TCRdb shows in-frame clones only, minus some. Of about 59,000 clones listed, approximately 90% are singletons. The sample belongs to a study of CD4 T cells in relation to SARS-CoV-2 and coronaviruses. Germline V gives CDR1 GTSNPN, CDR2 SVGIG (reference sequence). The CDR3 covers 14 residues. Unexposed donor CD4+ T cells date from about 2011-2018, before the COVID-19 pandemic.

The V and J genes are TRBV30 and TRBJ1-5, with D possibly TRBD1 on 5 matching bases. The sequenced sample was memory CD4+ T cells from PBMCs. This clonotype was sampled from a human donor in good health. The CDR3 DNA is TGTGCCTGGAGTCGGGGCCTTCCCAATCAGCCTCAGCATTTT. Amino acids: CAWSRGLPNQPQHF.